Listed below are T cell receptor beta chains from one sample, sequenced in a study of cytomegalovirus exposure and HLA in healthy donors. Some clones are missing from TCRdb's copy, which holds only in-frame ones; the method was immunoSEQ multiplex PCR. This sample yields about 160,000 clones, of which about 80% are seen a single time; under 2.5% belongs to the top ten. Material for sequencing was PBMCs. Receptor source: a female donor in good health and CMV-seronegative. The CDR3 runs from the conserved cysteine through the conserved F or W. Fields, in order: D gene, clone size, V gene, J gene, CDR3 protein, CDR3 DNA. D genes are given only for firm matches. Clone size is not always given. Where it is, it says once, few, many or a class for expanded clones.

>-|-|TRBV4-2|TRBJ1-6
CASSQEEGNSPLHF
TGTGCCAGCAGCCAAGAGGAGGGGAATTCACCCCTCCACTTT
>TRBD1|once|TRBV6-1|TRBJ2-1
CASSVRDSYNEQFF
TGTGCCAGCAGTGTCCGGGACAGCTACAATGAGCAGTTCTTC
>-|-|TRBV30|TRBJ2-7
CAWSVTGPEQYF
TGTGCCTGGAGTGTGACAGGTCCCGAGCAGTACTTC
>TRBD1|once|TRBV18|TRBJ1-1
CASSPRLQGKDTEAFF
TGTGCCAGCTCACCGCGACTACAGGGGAAGGACACTGAAGCTTTCTTT
>-|few|TRBV12-2|TRBJ1-2
CASRLAFGTDYGYTF
TGTGCAAGTCGCTTAGCTTTCGGGACAGACTATGGCTACACCTTC
>-|-|TRBV25-1|TRBJ2-7
CASSEWTGRDNEQYF
TGTGCCAGCAGTGAATGGACAGGGAGGGACAACGAGCAGTACTTC
>-|-|TRBV30|TRBJ2-2
CAWSVHSGLNTGELFF
TGTGCCTGGAGTGTACATAGCGGCCTGAACACCGGGGAGCTGTTTTTT
>TRBD1|-|TRBV5-4|TRBJ1-4
CASSWGTGASNEKLFF
TGTGCCAGCAGCTGGGGGACAGGGGCCTCTAATGAAAAACTGTTTTTT
>-|-|TRBV6-1|TRBJ2-5
CASSEGGVETQYF
TGTGCCAGCAGCGAAGGAGGTGTTGAGACCCAGTACTTC
>-|once|TRBV11-2|TRBJ1-1
CASSLGGGAEAFF
TGTGCCAGCAGCTTAGGCGGAGGGGCTGAAGCTTTCTTT
>TRBD2|-|TRBV9|TRBJ2-5
CASSPRTSGSETQYF
TGTGCCAGCAGCCCCCGAACTAGCGGGAGTGAGACCCAGTACTTC
>TRBD1|-|TRBV5-1|TRBJ2-1
CASSLRGLGEQFF
TGCGCCAGCAGCTTGAGGGGGCTGGGTGAGCAGTTCTTC
>-|-|TRBV9|TRBJ2-5
CASSGTLITGRETQYF
TGTGCCAGCAGCGGGACCCTAATAACAGGGCGGGAGACCCAGTACTTC
>-|-|TRBV6-6|TRBJ2-2
CASSQGDTGYTGELFF
TGTGCCAGCAGCCAAGGGGACACCGGATACACCGGGGAGCTGTTTTTT
>-|-|TRBV5-6|TRBJ1-5
CASSRTRGDSNQPQHF
TGTGCCAGCAGCCGGACCCGGGGGGATAGCAATCAGCCCCAGCATTTT
>-|-|TRBV10-3|TRBJ1-3
CAISEFGTMTQNTIYF
TGTGCCATCAGTGAGTTTGGGACAATGACTCAGAACACCATATATTTT
>TRBD1|-|TRBV5-1|TRBJ2-2
CASSSSTGTGDTGELFF
TGCGCCAGCAGCTCCTCCACTGGGACAGGGGACACCGGGGAGCTGTTTTTT
>TRBD2|-|TRBV7-2|TRBJ2-5
CASSSSGRSETQYF
TGTGCCAGCAGCTCTAGCGGGAGGTCGGAGACCCAGTACTTC
>-|-|TRBV7-9|TRBJ2-5
CAIPYDGQETQYF
TGTGCCATCCCGTACGACGGGCAAGAGACCCAGTACTTC
>TRBD1|-|TRBV7-9|TRBJ2-7
CASTSEEDRMLYEQYF
TGTGCCAGCACCTCAGAAGAGGACAGGATGCTATACGAGCAGTACTTC
>TRBD1|-|TRBV5-4|TRBJ1-2
CASSPGRRQGTVGYTF
TGTGCCAGCAGCCCCGGGCGGAGACAGGGGACGGTTGGCTACACCTTC
>TRBD2|-|TRBV7-3|TRBJ2-3
CASSSSGESTDTQYF
TGTGCCAGCAGTTCTAGCGGGGAGAGCACAGATACGCAGTATTTT
>TRBD1|-|TRBV7-9|TRBJ1-1
CASSPLTGDAGFYTEAFF
TGTGCCAGCAGCCCCCTGACAGGGGACGCCGGTTTCTACACTGAAGCTTTCTTT
>TRBD2|-|TRBV6-5|TRBJ2-5
CASSYSRLAGEQYF
TGTGCCAGCAGTTACTCAAGACTAGCGGGTGAGCAGTACTTC
>-|-|TRBV11-2|TRBJ1-1
CASSLDKSAGDAFF
TGTGCCAGCAGCTTAGATAAATCGGCAGGGGATGCTTTCTTT
>TRBD1|-|TRBV7-9|TRBJ2-7
CASSGQDFAEQYF
TGTGCCAGCAGTGGACAGGATTTTGCCGAGCAGTACTTC
>TRBD1|-|TRBV6-5|TRBJ1-2
CASSQRQGLGYTF
TGTGCCAGCAGTCAGAGACAGGGGTTGGGCTACACCTTC
>-|-|TRBV11-1|TRBJ2-3
CASSLGSGEDTQYF
TGTGCCAGCAGCTTAGGTAGCGGAGAAGATACGCAGTATTTT
>TRBD2|-|TRBV2|TRBJ2-1
CASKEWSGGINEQFF
TGTGCCAGCAAAGAATGGAGCGGGGGTATCAATGAGCAGTTCTTC
>-|-|TRBV5-4|TRBJ2-3
CASSLGGRPTDTQYF
TGTGCCAGCAGCTTGGGGGGCAGACCCACAGATACGCAGTATTTT
>TRBD2|-|TRBV7-9|TRBJ2-6
CASSLVAGAPGANVLTF
TGTGCCAGCAGCTTAGTAGCGGGGGCGCCTGGGGCCAACGTCCTGACTTTC
>-|-|TRBV5-1|TRBJ2-1
CASSLGLGGNNEQFF
TGCGCCAGCAGCTTGGGACTAGGAGGAAACAATGAGCAGTTCTTC
>TRBD1|-|TRBV11-1|TRBJ1-1
CASSLGDDRAEAFF
TGTGCCAGCAGCCTGGGGGACGACAGGGCCGAGGCTTTCTTT
>-|-|TRBV30|TRBJ2-4
CAWRTRNKNIQYF
TGTGCCTGGAGGACCAGGAACAAAAACATTCAGTACTTC
>-|-|TRBV12-1|TRBJ1-1
CASSLWPGGNTEAFF
TGTGCCAGCAGCTTGTGGCCAGGGGGGAACACTGAAGCTTTCTTT
>-|-|TRBV28|TRBJ1-1
CASSNRRRRNTEAFF
TGTGCCAGCAGTAACCGGCGGCGACGTAACACTGAAGCTTTCTTT
>-|-|TRBV2|TRBJ1-2
CASSEVIGYTF
TGTGCCAGCAGTGAAGTTATTGGCTACACCTTC
>TRBD1|-|TRBV29-1|TRBJ2-1
CSVVRGTANYNEQFF
TGCAGCGTTGTTAGGGGGACAGCTAACTACAATGAGCAGTTCTTC
>-|once|TRBV5-1|TRBJ1-2
CASSLDLRTVNDYTF
TGCGCCAGCAGCTTGGACCTCCGGACAGTAAACGACTACACCTTC
>-|few|TRBV18|TRBJ2-5
CASSPIGSSLGKETQYF
TGTGCCAGCTCACCGATCGGGAGCTCTCTCGGCAAGGAGACCCAGTACTTC
>TRBD1|-|TRBV9|TRBJ1-1
CASSVGQGLTEAFF
TGTGCCAGCAGCGTAGGACAGGGGTTAACTGAAGCTTTCTTT
>-|-|TRBV7-3|TRBJ2-2
CASSLQGGNGELFF
TGTGCCAGCAGCTTACAGGGGGGAAACGGGGAGCTGTTTTTT
>-|-|TRBV7-6|TRBJ1-4
CASSSFGAAAGEKLFF
TGTGCCAGCAGCTCTTTTGGCGCGGCCGCTGGGGAAAAACTGTTTTTT
>TRBD1|-|TRBV6-6|TRBJ1-1
CASSLTGTETEAFF
TGTGCCAGCAGTTTAACCGGGACAGAGACTGAAGCTTTCTTT
>-|-|TRBV19|TRBJ2-7
CASSSRDFLGEQYF
TGTGCCAGTAGTAGCCGGGACTTCCTTGGGGAGCAGTACTTC
>-|many|TRBV18|TRBJ2-1
CASSPTLGEQFF
TGTGCCAGCTCTCCGACATTGGGTGAGCAGTTCTTC
>TRBD1|-|TRBV25-1|TRBJ1-5
CASQPGGSRGTNQPQHF
TGTGCCAGCCAACCAGGGGGGAGTAGGGGGACGAATCAGCCCCAGCATTTT
>TRBD1|-|TRBV2|TRBJ2-2
CASMGTGTGSSGELFF
TGTGCCAGCATGGGAACCGGGACAGGGAGTTCCGGGGAGCTGTTTTTT
>-|few|TRBV5-1|TRBJ1-1
CASSPEGGKNTEAFF
TGCGCCAGCAGCCCCGAGGGGGGGAAAAACACTGAAGCTTTCTTT
>-|-|TRBV5-6|TRBJ2-2
CASSLASPHNTGELFF
TGTGCCAGCAGCTTAGCTAGCCCTCATAACACCGGGGAGCTGTTTTTT
>-|-|TRBV28|TRBJ2-3
CASRPGGTDTQYF
TGTGCCAGCAGACCCGGGGGCACAGATACGCAGTATTTT
>TRBD1|-|TRBV30|TRBJ1-2
CAWRAQGNYGYTF
TGTGCCTGGAGGGCACAGGGGAACTATGGCTACACCTTC
>-|-|TRBV5-1|TRBJ1-1
CASRTGVNTEAFF
TGCGCCAGCAGGACAGGAGTAAACACTGAAGCTTTCTTT
>-|-|TRBV2|TRBJ1-2
CASSDPGVTGAAYGYTF
TGTGCCAGCAGTGACCCGGGGGTCACCGGGGCCGCCTATGGCTACACCTTC
>TRBD2|-|TRBV10-2|TRBJ2-1
CASSDPLAGAYNEQFF
TGCGCCAGCAGTGACCCGCTAGCGGGGGCCTACAATGAGCAGTTCTTC
>TRBD1|-|TRBV13|TRBJ1-6
CASSSTGSLNSPLHF
TGTGCCAGCAGCTCGACAGGGTCCCTTAATTCACCCCTCCACTTT
>-|-|TRBV4-1|TRBJ1-2
CASSQGSDYGYTF
TGCGCCAGCAGCCAGGGTAGCGACTATGGCTACACCTTC
>TRBD1|-|TRBV7-2|TRBJ2-7
CASSSFRDRGDEQYF
TGTGCCAGCAGCTCCTTCCGGGACAGGGGTGACGAGCAGTACTTC
>TRBD1|-|TRBV27|TRBJ1-2
CASSLSLTGERGYTF
TGTGCCAGCAGTTTGTCCCTGACAGGGGAGAGGGGCTACACCTTC